Presented here are 30 T cell receptor beta chains from one specimen sequenced in a study of T cell repertoires in cytomegalovirus infection. TCRdb reanalysed the reads using MiXCR and keeps one entry per CDR3 protein. The sample lists under 450,000 distinct CDR3 sequences; about 32% were seen once. These receptors are not linked to any known antigen. Sample: cultured PBMCs, taken from culture after CMV antigen stimulation. Every receptor here comes from a human donor in good health (CMV status not recorded). Some clones in this sample may be carry-over from other donors' samples.

The chain couples TRBV6-1 to TRBJ2-6; D is undetermined. This CDR3 comprises 15 residues. V lost 8 bases to trimming and J lost 2 bases, with 13 bases between them. CDR1 is MNHNS, CDR2 SASEGT, per germline. CDR3 in DNA: TGTGCCAGCCGGCCCGGTGAGGCTGGGGCCAACGTCCTGACTTTC. Translating gives CASRPGEAGANVLTF.

Only a few counts were recorded for this clonotype. V usage is TRBV2 and J usage is TRBJ2-7; D is perhaps TRBD1 (7 bases). Per the germline V gene, CDR1 is SNHLY and CDR2 is FYNNEI. The CDR3 is 15 amino acids. V lost 5 bases and J 3 bases, leaving 17 bases between the germline ends. The CDR3 region has the DNA TGTGCCAGCAGTACCCAGGGGGGAACAGGCTACGAGCAGTACTTC. Translation: CASSTQGGTGYEQYF.

This clonotype was seen more than once but under ten times. Here the CDR3 DNA reads TGTGCCAGTAGTACGCGACAGGGTATGGGCAATCAGCCCCAGCATTTT. It specifies CASSTRQGMGNQPQHF. The J gene is TRBJ1-5, the V gene TRBV19; 7 bases fit TRBD1. J was trimmed by 2 bases and V by 4 bases; bases with no gene match: 8. Germline V gene sequence: CDR1 LNHDA, CDR2 SQIVND (reference sequence). This CDR3 contains 16 residues.

The chain carries TRBV24-1 and TRBJ2-1, with 14 bases fitting TRBD2. Germline CDR1 and CDR2: KGHDR and SFDVKD. The V gene end was trimmed by 7 bases and the J gene end by 6 bases; junction bases not matched to a gene: 4. The CDR3 has 15 residues. CDR3 bases: TGTGCCACCAGGGGGACTAGCGGGAGCGTCAATGAGCAGTTCTTC. Translating gives CATRGTSGSVNEQFF.

The rearrangement joins TRBV27 to TRBJ1-6; unclear D gene. The V end lost 5 bases, the J end lost 1 base, and 12 bases lay between the germline ends. CDR1 and CDR2 from the germline V gene are MNHEY and SMNVEV (reference sequence). The CDR3 totals 16 residues. CDR3 sequence: CASSGTPGSYNSPLHF. The CDR3 bases are TGTGCCAGCAGTGGAACGCCGGGATCCTATAATTCACCCCTCCACTTT.

This clonotype was recorded a few times. This CDR3 reads CASSLMTSLTGELFF. In nucleotides, the CDR3 is TGTGCCAGCAGCTTAATGACTAGTCTCACCGGGGAGCTGTTTTTT. This sequence joins TRBV7-2 and TRBJ2-2, with D possibly being TRBD2 (6 bases). Deletions cut 2 bases from V and 4 bases from J, with 11 bases between. CDR1 and CDR2 (germline): SGHTA, FQGNSA. This CDR3 is built from 15 residues.

The table lists this clonotype with many counts. This chain uses TRBV7-2 with TRBJ1-1; perhaps TRBD1 as D (5 bases). Germline V lookup: CDR1 SGHTA, CDR2 FQGNSA. V lost 1 base and J lost 4, with 10 bases in between. The CDR3 runs 14 residues. The CDR3 sequence: CASSLEGQGTEAFF. The CDR3 DNA follows: TGTGCCAGCAGCTTAGAAGGGCAGGGCACTGAAGCTTTCTTT.

V is TRBV5-1 and J is TRBJ2-3; the match to TRBD2 covers 12 bases. CDR1 and CDR2 (germline): SGHRS, YFSETQ. This CDR3 comprises 18 residues. V dropped 3 bases and J dropped 4; count of bases not matched to a gene: 12. CDR3 DNA sequence: TGCGCCAGCAGCTCACAACCGGCTAGCGGGAGGGCCCCAGATACGCAGTATTTT. Amino acids: CASSSQPASGRAPDTQYF.

The chain joins TRBV6-2 or TRBV6-3 to TRBJ2-7; the D is unclear. Germline V gives CDR1 MNHEY, CDR2 SVGEGT. V gave up 5 bases and J gave up 7 bases, with 12 bases separating them. The CDR3 consists of 12 residues. This CDR3 reads CASSQTPEEQYF. The DNA for the CDR3 is TGTGCCAGCAGTCAAACACCCGAGGAGCAGTACTTC.

This clonotype was seen only once. This sequence joins TRBV10-2 and TRBJ2-1; D is uncertain. Trimming took 3 bases from V and 13 from J, leaving 13 bases between them. In germline, CDR1 is WSHSY, CDR2 SAAADI. This CDR3 spans 12 amino acids. This CDR3 reads CASSELLGYQFF. The CDR3 DNA follows: TGCGCCAGCAGTGAACTCCTGGGGTACCAGTTCTTC.

The chain has TRBV4-1 and TRBJ1-5; D unclear. Germline loops: CDR1 MGHRA, CDR2 YSYEKL. V gave up 0 bases and J gave up 7 bases, with 13 bases separating them. The CDR3 covers 15 residues. The CDR3 sequence is CASSQDRTFEQPQHF. The CDR3 bases are TGCGCCAGCAGCCAAGATCGTACCTTTGAACAGCCCCAGCATTTT.

In DNA, the CDR3 is TGTGCCAGCAGAAAAAAGGGACAGTTCTCTGGAAACACCATATATTTT. Protein: CASRKKGQFSGNTIYF. The chain is built from TRBV28 and TRBJ1-3, with TRBD1 identical over 7 bases. Germline V lookup: CDR1 MDHEN, CDR2 SYDVKM. The CDR3 runs to 16 residues. V was clipped by 6 bases and J by 0 bases; unmatched bases: 8.

As DNA, the CDR3 is TGTGCCAGCAGTTCAGGACAGGGGGGTGGCCATGAGCAGTTCTTC. Its translation: CASSSGQGGGHEQFF. The genes are TRBV6-2 or TRBV6-3 and TRBJ2-1; 10 bases match TRBD1. Per germline, CDR1 MNHEY and CDR2 SVGEGT. CDR3 size: 15 residues. Trimming removed 4 bases from V and 8 bases from J; junction bases left unmatched: 8.

The chain employs TRBV7-9 and TRBJ2-5; 7 bases map to TRBD1. The length of the CDR3 is 14 residues. With V trimmed by 5 bases and J by 3 bases, 6 bases remained unmatched. Germline-derived CDR1 and CDR2 are SEHNR and FQNEAQ (reference sequence). CDR3 in amino acids: CASSPRTGEETQYF. DNA for the CDR3: TGTGCCAGCAGCCCCCGGACAGGAGAAGAGACCCAGTACTTC.

This chain joins TRBV19 and TRBJ2-2, with D possibly called TRBD1 or TRBD2 (5 bases each). Germline CDR1 and CDR2: LNHDA and SQIVND (reference sequence). The CDR3 runs 17 residues. The germline V and J ends were trimmed by 7 bases and 1 base, with 19 bases remaining between them. The CDR3 DNA reads TGTGCCAGTATCGAATACTCGGGGCAGGGGAACACCGGGGAGCTGTTTTTT. It codes for CASIEYSGQGNTGELFF. Full variable domain (rest looked up from reference TRBV19 and TRBJ2-2): DGGITQSPKYLFRKEGQNVTLSCEQNLNHDAMYWYRQDPGQGLRLIYYSQIVNDFQKGDIAEGYSVSREKKESFPLTVTSAQKNPTAFYLCASIEYSGQGNTGELFFGEGSRLTVL.

This clonotype was counted many times. The chain employs TRBV7-2 and TRBJ2-7; D gene uncertain. This CDR3 contains 11 residues. V was shortened by 1 base and J by 7 bases, with 5 bases between the two germline ends. The germline CDR1 and CDR2 sequences are SGHTA and FQGNSA. CDR3 bases: TGTGCCAGCAGCTTAGGACGGGAGCAGTACTTC. Its protein product is CASSLGREQYF.

V is TRBV2 and J is TRBJ2-7, with D possibly being TRBD2 (5 bases). The CDR3 has 15 residues. Germline CDR1 is SNHLY and CDR2 is FYNNEI. V gave up 4 bases and J gave up 3 bases, with 16 bases separating them. This CDR3 reads CASSATIVAGYEQYF. The CDR3 bases are TGTGCCAGCAGTGCAACTATCGTGGCGGGCTACGAGCAGTACTTC.

This chain connects TRBV5-8 to TRBJ2-7; 14 nucleotides line up with TRBD2. CDR3 length equals 17 residues. The ends lost 1 base at V and 7 bases at J; junction bases unmatched: 10. Germline V lookup: CDR1 SGHTS, CDR2 YDEGEE. The CDR3 sequence: CASSLLFGLAGGGEQYV. Here the CDR3 DNA reads TGTGCCAGCAGCTTGTTATTCGGACTAGCGGGAGGTGGTGAGCAGTACGTC.

The chain employs TRBV5-1 and TRBJ1-6; D gene uncertain. Trimming removed 0 bases at V and 6 bases at J, with 10 bases between. Per the germline V gene, CDR1 is SGHRS and CDR2 is YFSETQ. This CDR3 spans 15 amino acids. CDR3 bases: TGCGCCAGCAGCTTGGAGACGACGGGTAATTCACCCCTCCACTTT. Translation: CASSLETTGNSPLHF.

The V and J genes are TRBV7-3 and TRBJ2-5; D is uncertain. V was shortened by 5 bases and J by 1 base, with 11 bases between the two germline ends. CDR1 and CDR2 from the germline V gene are SGHTA and FQGTGA. The CDR3 runs 14 residues. DNA for the CDR3: TGTGCCAGCAGCCCCCAGGCAGCCCAAGAGACCCAGTACTTC. Protein product: CASSPQAAQETQYF.

The table lists this clonotype with a few counts. The chain carries TRBV27 and TRBJ2-1; D might be TRBD2 (5 bases). Trimming shortened V by 7 bases and J by 1 base, and 14 bases separated the two germline ends. Germline V gene lookup returns CDR1 MNHEY and CDR2 SMNVEV (reference sequence). This CDR3 has 15 amino acids. CDR3 bases: TGTGCCAGCATTTCGAGCGGCACGTCCTACAATGAGCAGTTCTTC. Translating it yields CASISSGTSYNEQFF.

Only a few counts were recorded for this clonotype. The V gene is TRBV6-8, the J gene TRBJ2-1; the D gene is possibly TRBD1 (5 bases). This CDR3 contains 15 residues. V lost 2 bases, J lost 4 bases, and 12 bases lay in between. Germline V gives CDR1 MNHGY, CDR2 SAAAGT. The CDR3 sequence: CASSYGQGTYNEQFF. In nucleotides, the CDR3 is TGTGCCAGCAGTTACGGCCAGGGAACATACAATGAGCAGTTCTTC.

The chain recombines TRBV19 with TRBJ2-7; either TRBD1 or TRBD2 may supply D (5 bases each). The CDR3 consists of 16 residues. Trimming took off 7 bases at V and 0 bases at J, with 19 bases between the two ends. Germline V CDR1 and CDR2: LNHDA, SQIVND (reference sequence). The CDR3 spells CASIPGTFPSSYEQYV. The DNA for the CDR3 is TGTGCCAGTATCCCCGGGACCTTCCCAAGCTCCTACGAGCAGTACGTC.

This clonotype came up a few times. DNA of the CDR3: TGTGCCAACGCGGGACCGAGCTCCTACAATGAGCAGTTCTTC. It specifies CANAGPSSYNEQFF. This sequence joins TRBV2 and TRBJ2-1, with a tentative D call TRBD2 (6 bases). Trimming removed 10 bases from V and 0 bases from J, with 13 bases in between. Germline V gene sequence: CDR1 SNHLY, CDR2 FYNNEI. The CDR3 extends over 14 amino acids.

Only one count was recorded for this clonotype. A much bigger clone sits one base away, suggesting this may be a read error. This sequence joins TRBV7-2 and TRBJ2-3; D remains ambiguous. This CDR3 spans 15 amino acids. Germline V gives CDR1 SGHTA, CDR2 FQGNSA. CDR3 DNA sequence: TGTGCCAGCAGCCGTAGACTGTACAGCACAGATGCGCAGTATTTT. Amino acid sequence: CASSRRLYSTDAQYF.

There are a few counts of this clonotype. The chain uses TRBV6-2 or TRBV6-3 and TRBJ1-2; the D is unclear. The germline V gene has CDR1 MNHEY and CDR2 SVGEGT. CDR3 size: 19 residues. Trimming shortened V by 5 bases and J by 5 bases, and 30 bases separated the two germline ends. The DNA of the CDR3 is TGTGCCAGCAGTCCCCTTAGCCAGCGACACAGCCAGACTCGGTATGGCTACACCTTC. It codes for CASSPLSQRHSQTRYGYTF.

The chain links TRBV23-1 to TRBJ2-3; 9 nucleotides agree with TRBD2. TRBV23-1 is an ORF, and what it does is uncertain. The CDR3 contains 13 residues. With V trimmed by 11 bases and J by 2 bases, 5 bases remained unmatched. The CDR3 DNA reads TGCGCCGGACTAGCGCCTAACACAGATACGCAGTATTTT. Protein product: CAGLAPNTDTQYF.

This clonotype was counted a few times. The chain has TRBV7-9 and TRBJ2-3; TRBD2 matches 12 bases. V lost 5 bases to trimming and J lost 4 bases; unmatched junction nucleotides: 7. The CDR3 covers 16 residues. The germline V gene encodes CDR1 SEHNR and CDR2 FQNEAQ (reference sequence). CDR3 residues: CASSLRTSGNADTQYF. Written as DNA, the CDR3 is TGTGCCAGCAGCCTCCGGACTAGCGGGAACGCAGATACGCAGTATTTT.

The V gene is TRBV5-5, the J gene TRBJ2-7, with D possibly matching TRBD1 (5 bases). Germline values: CDR1 SGHKS, CDR2 YYEKEE (reference sequence). This CDR3 has 16 amino acids. Trimming stripped 4 bases from V and 3 bases from J, with 20 bases between. The CDR3 DNA reads TGTGCCAGCAGCAACGAGGCAAGGGCAGGGTACTACGAGCAGTACTTC. This encodes CASSNEARAGYYEQYF. Based on the CDR3 plus reference TRBV5-5 and TRBJ2-7, the full variable domain is DAGVTQSPTHLIKTRGQQVTLRCSPISGHKSVSWYQQVLGQGPQFIFQYYEKEERGRGNFPDRFSARQFPNYSSELNVNALLLGDSALYLCASSNEARAGYYEQYFGPGTRLTVT.

The V call is TRBV12-3 or TRBV12-4, the J call TRBJ1-3; TRBD1 might be the D (6 bases). Trimming removed 6 bases at V and 9 bases at J, with 12 bases between. CDR3 length: 12 residues. The CDR3 is CASRPGAGTIYF. The CDR3 DNA reads as TGTGCCAGCAGACCAGGGGCCGGCACCATATATTTT.